This T cell receptor (beta chain) comes out of a study of beta chain features in type 1 diabetes. Germline CDR1 and CDR2: GTSNPN and SVGIG (reference sequence). Unmatched junction bases numbered 10, after V lost 8 bases and J lost 3 bases. This CDR3 region has 16 residues. There are a few counts of this clone. Expressed TCRB transcripts were sequenced after all isolated RNA was converted to cDNA. TCRdb's table, derived via immunoSEQ multiplex PCR, lists solely in-frame clones and lacks some. The sample includes about 140,000 clones, about 7% of them seen just once. Input material: central memory CD4+ T cells from blood. This sequence joins TRBV30 and TRBJ2-1, with 13 bases aligning to TRBD2. The TCR sequence derives from a woman in her twenties or thirties in good health. The CDR3 DNA is TGTGCCGGAAGTACGACTAGCGGGGGGATCTACAATGAGCAGTTCTTC. Amino acids: CAGSTTSGGIYNEQFF.